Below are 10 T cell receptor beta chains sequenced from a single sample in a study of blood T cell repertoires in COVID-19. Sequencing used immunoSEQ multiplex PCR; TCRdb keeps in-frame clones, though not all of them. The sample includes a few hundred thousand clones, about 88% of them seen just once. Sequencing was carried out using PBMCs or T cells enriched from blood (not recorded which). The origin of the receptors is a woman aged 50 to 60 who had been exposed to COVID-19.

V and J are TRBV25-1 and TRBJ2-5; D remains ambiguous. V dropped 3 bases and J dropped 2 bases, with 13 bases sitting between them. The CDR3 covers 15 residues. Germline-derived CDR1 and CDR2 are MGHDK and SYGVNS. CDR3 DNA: TGTGCCAGCAGTGACCCCCGGCAGGAACAAGAGACCCAGTACTTC. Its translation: CASSDPRQEQETQYF.

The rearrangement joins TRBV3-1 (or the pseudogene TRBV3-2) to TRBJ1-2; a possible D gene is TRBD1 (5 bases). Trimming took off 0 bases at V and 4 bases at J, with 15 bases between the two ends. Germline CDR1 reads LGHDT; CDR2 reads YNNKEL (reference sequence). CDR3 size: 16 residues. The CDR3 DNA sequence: TGTGCCAGCAGCCAAGAGGGCAGGGTGTACAGCTATGGCTACACCTTC. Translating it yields CASSQEGRVYSYGYTF.

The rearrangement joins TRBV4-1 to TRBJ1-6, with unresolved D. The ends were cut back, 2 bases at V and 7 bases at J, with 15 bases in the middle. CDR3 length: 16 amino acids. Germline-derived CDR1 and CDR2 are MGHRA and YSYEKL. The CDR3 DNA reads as TGCGCCAGCAGCCAATCCCTCGGGGAGCGCAATTCACCCCTCCACTTT. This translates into CASSQSLGERNSPLHF.

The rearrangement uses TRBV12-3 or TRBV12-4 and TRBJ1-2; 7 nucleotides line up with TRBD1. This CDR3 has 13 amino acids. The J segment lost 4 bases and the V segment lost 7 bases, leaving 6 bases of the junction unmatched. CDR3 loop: CASMEEGAYGYTF. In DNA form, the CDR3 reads TGTGCCAGCATGGAGGAGGGGGCCTATGGCTACACCTTC.

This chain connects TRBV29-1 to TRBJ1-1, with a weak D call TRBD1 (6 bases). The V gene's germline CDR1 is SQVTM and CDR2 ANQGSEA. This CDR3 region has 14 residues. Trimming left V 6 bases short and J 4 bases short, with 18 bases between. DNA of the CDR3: TGCAGCGTCGAGGGACAACCGAGGGGCACTGAAGCTTTCTTT. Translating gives CSVEGQPRGTEAFF.

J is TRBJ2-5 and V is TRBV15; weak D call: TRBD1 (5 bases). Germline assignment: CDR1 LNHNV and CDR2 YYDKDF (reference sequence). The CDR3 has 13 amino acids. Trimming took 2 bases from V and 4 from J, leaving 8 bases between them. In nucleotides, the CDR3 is TGTGCCACCAGCAGACCCCAGGGAGAGACCCAGTACTTC. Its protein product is CATSRPQGETQYF.

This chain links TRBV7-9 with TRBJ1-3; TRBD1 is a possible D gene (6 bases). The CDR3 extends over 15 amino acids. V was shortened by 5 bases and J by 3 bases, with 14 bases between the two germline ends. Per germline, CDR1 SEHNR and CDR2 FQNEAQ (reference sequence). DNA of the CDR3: TGTGCCAGCAGCGACAGGTCTACCAGTGGAAACACCATATATTTT. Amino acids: CASSDRSTSGNTIYF. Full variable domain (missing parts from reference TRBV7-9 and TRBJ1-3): DTGVSQNPRHKITKRGQNVTFRCDPISEHNRLYWYRQTLGQGPEFLTYFQNEAQLEKSRLLSDRFSAERPKGSFSTLEIQRTEQGDSAMYLCASSDRSTSGNTIYFGEGSWLTVV.

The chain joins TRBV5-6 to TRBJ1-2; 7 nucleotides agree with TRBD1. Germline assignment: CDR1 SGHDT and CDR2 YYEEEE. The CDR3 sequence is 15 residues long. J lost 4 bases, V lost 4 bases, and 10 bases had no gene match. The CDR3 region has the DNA TGTGCCAGCAGCCCGGAACAGGGGCCGTTCTATGGCTACACCTTC. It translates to CASSPEQGPFYGYTF. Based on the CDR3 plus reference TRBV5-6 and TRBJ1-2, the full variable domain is DAGVTQSPTHLIKTRGQQVTLRCSPKSGHDTVSWYQQALGQGPQFIFQYYEEEERQRGNFPDRFSGHQFPNYSSELNVNALLLGDSALYLCASSPEQGPFYGYTFGSGTRLTVV.

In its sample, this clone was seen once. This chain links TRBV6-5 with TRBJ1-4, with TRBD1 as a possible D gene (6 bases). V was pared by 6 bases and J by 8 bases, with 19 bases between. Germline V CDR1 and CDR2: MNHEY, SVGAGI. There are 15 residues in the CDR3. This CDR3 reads CASSLTQGNREKLFF. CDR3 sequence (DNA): TGTGCCAGCAGCCTGACCCAGGGGAATAGGGAAAAACTGTTTTTT.

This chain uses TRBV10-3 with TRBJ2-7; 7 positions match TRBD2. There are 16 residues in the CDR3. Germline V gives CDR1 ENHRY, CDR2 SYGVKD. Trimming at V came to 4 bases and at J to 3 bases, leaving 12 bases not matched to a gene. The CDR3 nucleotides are TGTGCCATCAGTGGGATCCTTAGTGGGGGGGGCTACGAGCAGTACTTC. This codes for CAISGILSGGGYEQYF.